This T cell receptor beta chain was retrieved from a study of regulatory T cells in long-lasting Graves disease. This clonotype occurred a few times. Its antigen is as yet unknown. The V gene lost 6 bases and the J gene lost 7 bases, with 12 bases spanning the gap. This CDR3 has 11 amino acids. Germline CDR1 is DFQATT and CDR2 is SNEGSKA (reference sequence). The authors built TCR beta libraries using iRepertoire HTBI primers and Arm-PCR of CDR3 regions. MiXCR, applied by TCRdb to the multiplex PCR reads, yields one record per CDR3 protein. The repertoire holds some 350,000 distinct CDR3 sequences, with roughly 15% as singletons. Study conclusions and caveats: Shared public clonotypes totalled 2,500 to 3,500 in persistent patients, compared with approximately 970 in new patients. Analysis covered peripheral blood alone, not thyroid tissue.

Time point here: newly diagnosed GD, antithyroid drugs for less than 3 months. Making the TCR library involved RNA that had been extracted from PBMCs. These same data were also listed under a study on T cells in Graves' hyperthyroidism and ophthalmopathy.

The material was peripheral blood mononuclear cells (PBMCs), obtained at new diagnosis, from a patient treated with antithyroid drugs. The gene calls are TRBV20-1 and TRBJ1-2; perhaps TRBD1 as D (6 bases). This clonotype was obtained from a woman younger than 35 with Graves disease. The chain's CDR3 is CSAPGQGGYTF. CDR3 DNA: TGCAGTGCACCGGGACAAGGTGGCTACACCTTC.